This is a list of T cell receptor beta chains from one sample in a study of vaccination and CD4 T cells after COVID-19. No antigen has been identified for these receptors. TCRdb itself ran the PCR reads through MiXCR, one entry per CDR3 protein. The sample lists roughly 13,000 distinct CDR3 sequences, approximately 60% occurring once. The sample was CD4+ T cells from blood, cultured in vitro. Every receptor here comes from a human donor who had recovered from COVID-19. Both conserved end residues are part of each CDR3. A D gene is named only where the DNA matches it firmly. Clone sizes are given selectively: once, few, many, or a class where the clone is expanded.

-,TRBD1,TRBV20-1,13,TRBJ1-5,CSAGGQGFQPQHF,TGCAGTGCAGGGGGACAGGGATTCCAGCCCCAGCATTTT
-,-,TRBV2,12,TRBJ1-2,CASSSGTYGYTF,TGTGCCAGCAGTTCCGGGACGTATGGCTACACCTTC
-,-,TRBV28,15,TRBJ1-1,CASSFSWAGNTEAFF,TGTGCCAGCAGTTTTTCGTGGGCGGGAAACACTGAAGCTTTCTTT
-,-,TRBV7-9,15,TRBJ2-3,CASSLGLGSADTQYF,TGTGCCAGCAGCTTAGGTCTGGGGTCCGCAGATACGCAGTATTTT
-,TRBD2,TRBV20-1,13,TRBJ2-7,CSAVAGGRSEQYF,TGCAGTGCTGTAGCGGGAGGGCGATCCGAGCAGTACTTC
once,TRBD1,TRBV6-5,14,TRBJ2-1,CASSYDRVRNEQFF,TGTGCCAGCAGTTACGACAGGGTGAGAAATGAGCAGTTCTTC
once,-,TRBV6-1,16,TRBJ2-5,CASSDQRAHLEETQYF,TGTGCCAGCAGTGACCAGCGGGCACACCTAGAAGAGACCCAGTACTTC
-,-,TRBV12-3/TRBV12-4,11,TRBJ2-1,CASSFYNEQFF,TGTGCCAGCAGTTTCTACAATGAGCAGTTCTTC
once,-,TRBV9,14,TRBJ2-5,CASSQGRYQETQYF,TGTGCCAGCTCCCAGGGAAGATACCAAGAGACCCAGTACTTC
-,-,TRBV28,14,TRBJ2-4,CASRRGNWGNIQYF,TGTGCCAGCAGAAGGGGAAACTGGGGAAACATTCAGTACTTC
-,-,TRBV6-1,13,TRBJ1-1,CASSVTEGTEAFF,TGTGCCAGCAGTGTTACAGAGGGCACTGAAGCTTTCTTT
-,-,TRBV5-4,15,TRBJ2-7,CASSFPGISSYEQYF,TGTGCCAGCAGCTTCCCCGGGATTAGCTCCTACGAGCAGTACTTC
few,-,TRBV20-1,11,TRBJ1-4,CSAAQAEKLFF,TGCAGTGCTGCCCAAGCGGAAAAACTGTTTTTT
few,TRBD2,TRBV5-8,16,TRBJ2-5,CASSLGTSGTQETQYF,TGTGCCAGCAGCTTGGGGACTAGCGGGACCCAAGAGACCCAGTACTTC
-,-,TRBV24-1,12,TRBJ1-1,CATSDPDTEAFF,TGTGCCACCAGTGACCCAGACACTGAAGCTTTCTTT
few,TRBD2,TRBV20-1,16,TRBJ2-5,CSASPGRAGGKETQYF,TGCAGTGCTAGTCCCGGCAGGGCGGGAGGAAAAGAGACCCAGTACTTC
-,TRBD1,TRBV6-4,14,TRBJ2-3,CASSDSTGPDTQYF,TGTGCCAGCAGTGACTCGACAGGGCCAGATACGCAGTATTTT
-,-,TRBV5-8,13,TRBJ1-1,CASSPRGEREAFF,TGTGCCAGCAGCCCGAGGGGTGAGAGGGAAGCTTTCTTT
-,TRBD1,TRBV11-2,13,TRBJ1-1,CASRKQGTTEAFF,TGTGCCAGCAGAAAACAGGGGACGACTGAAGCTTTCTTT
-,-,TRBV11-2,12,TRBJ1-5,CASSSYGQPQHF,TGTGCCAGCAGCTCGTATGGCCAGCCCCAGCATTTT
few,-,TRBV5-6,15,TRBJ2-1,CASSPNSAPAREQFF,TGTGCCAGCAGTCCTAATAGTGCGCCCGCGCGTGAGCAGTTCTTC
few,TRBD2,TRBV7-2,14,TRBJ2-7,CASSGLAGSYEQYF,TGTGCCAGCAGCGGACTAGCGGGATCCTACGAGCAGTACTTC
medium-sized,-,TRBV20-1,13,TRBJ2-5,CSARDSVLETQYF,TGCAGTGCTAGGGACTCGGTCCTAGAGACCCAGTACTTC
-,-,TRBV20-1,12,TRBJ1-2,CSATQDTYGYTF,TGCAGTGCTACACAGGATACCTATGGCTACACCTTC